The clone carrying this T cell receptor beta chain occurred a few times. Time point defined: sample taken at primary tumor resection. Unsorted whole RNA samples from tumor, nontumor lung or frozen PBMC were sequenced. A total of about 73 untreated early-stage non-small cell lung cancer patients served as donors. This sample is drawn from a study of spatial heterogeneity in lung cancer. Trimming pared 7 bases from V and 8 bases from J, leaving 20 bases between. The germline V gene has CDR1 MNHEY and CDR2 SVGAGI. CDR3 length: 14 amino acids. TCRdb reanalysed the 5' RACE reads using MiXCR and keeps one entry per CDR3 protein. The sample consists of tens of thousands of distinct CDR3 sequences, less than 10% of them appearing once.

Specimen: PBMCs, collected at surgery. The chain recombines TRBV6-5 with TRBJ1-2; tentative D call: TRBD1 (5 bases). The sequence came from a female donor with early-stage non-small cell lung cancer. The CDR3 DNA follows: TGTGCCAGCATCCCTCCCGGGGGAGGGGAGGGCTACACCTTC. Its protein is CASIPPGGGEGYTF.